Below are 20 T cell receptor beta chains sequenced from a single sample in a study of vaccination and CD4 T cells after COVID-19. These TCRs are of unknown antigen specificity. Treatment specified: roughly 10-day PBMC culture with coronavirus spike peptide pools or control peptides (ViraFEST assay). With the Oncomine TCR Beta short-read assay, DNA from cultured CD4+ T cells was sequenced. TCRdb fed the PCR reads into MiXCR, producing one record per CDR3 protein. This sample has about 12,000 distinct CDR3 sequences, with more than 60% found just once. Sequencing used CD4+ T cells from blood, cultured in vitro. The receptors originated from a human donor who had recovered from COVID-19.

As DNA, the CDR3 is TGTGCCAGCAGCTTAGTCTGGGGGCGGGGGACCACAGATACGCAGTATTTT. It yields the protein CASSLVWGRGTTDTQYF. The chain recombines TRBV7-2 with TRBJ2-3, with a weak D call TRBD2 (7 bases). Trimming shortened V by 1 base and J by 2 bases, and 16 bases separated the two germline ends. Germline assignment: CDR1 SGHTA and CDR2 FQGNSA. The CDR3 has 17 amino acids. Together with reference TRBV7-2 and TRBJ2-3, the CDR3 gives the full variable domain: GAGVSQSPSNKVTEKGKDVELRCDPISGHTALYWYRQSLGQGLEFLIYFQGNSAPDKSGLPSDRFSAERTGGSVSTLTIQRTQQEDSAVYLCASSLVWGRGTTDTQYFGPGTRLTVL.

The genes are TRBV19 and TRBJ1-2; the match to TRBD1 covers 8 bases. V shed 4 bases and J 7 bases; nucleotides not matched to a gene: 8. This CDR3 region has 14 residues. The germline CDR1 and CDR2 sequences are LNHDA and SQIVND (reference sequence). CDR3 coding DNA: TGTGCCAGTAGTACCGGGCAGGGGGCCTCTGGCTACACCTTC. It codes for CASSTGQGASGYTF.

The rearrangement joins TRBV19 to TRBJ1-5; weak D call: TRBD1 (6 bases). Trimming pared 2 bases from V and 2 bases from J, leaving 10 bases between. CDR3 size: 15 residues. CDR1 and CDR2 (germline): LNHDA, SQIVND (reference sequence). The CDR3 region has the DNA TGTGCCAGTAGTATACAACAGGGTGGCAATCAGCCCCAGCATTTT. Protein product: CASSIQQGGNQPQHF.

This chain connects TRBV24-1 to TRBJ2-7; 7 positions agree with TRBD1. The germline gives CDR1 KGHDR, CDR2 SFDVKD. Germline trimming cut 5 bases from V and 3 bases from J; bases unmatched to any gene: 6. CDR3 length: 14 amino acids. In nucleotides, the CDR3 is TGTGCCACCAGTGGAAGGGACAGCAACTACGAGCAGTACTTC. Translating gives CATSGRDSNYEQYF.

This clonotype rates as medium-sized (0.01 to 0.1%). This chain's CDR3 is CASRGNREKRETQYF. The CDR3 nucleotides read TGTGCCAGCAGGGGAAACAGGGAAAAGCGAGAGACCCAGTACTTC. The chain carries TRBV6-1 and TRBJ2-5, with D perhaps TRBD1 (6 bases). Germline-derived CDR1 and CDR2 are MNHNS and SASEGT. V shed 6 bases and J shed 4 bases, with 18 bases lying between them. There are 15 residues in the CDR3.

As to this clonotype: A single base separates this from a much larger clone, so it may be a read error. This chain joins TRBV20-1 and TRBJ2-3, with D uncertain. The germline gives CDR1 DFQATT, CDR2 SNEGSKA (reference sequence). Between the trimmed V and J ends, which lost 5 bases and 0 bases, there was a span of 15 bases. The length of the CDR3 is 15 residues. CDR3 region: CSAYPRASSTDTQYF. In DNA form, the CDR3 reads TGCAGTGCTTACCCGAGAGCCTCTAGCACAGATACGCAGTATTTT.

The genes are TRBV20-1 and TRBJ2-5; 11 positions agree with TRBD2. V trimming: 6 bases; J trimming: 13 bases; junction bases outside the gene matches: 16. Germline V gene lookup returns CDR1 DFQATT and CDR2 SNEGSKA (reference sequence). This CDR3 has 14 residues. CDR3 DNA: TGCAGTGCCAGTGAGGAGGCTAGCGGGGGGCGGCTGTACTTC. Its translation: CSASEEASGGRLYF.

The V and J genes are TRBV5-1 and TRBJ2-2, with TRBD2 as a possible D gene (5 bases). The V and J ends lost 1 base and 2 bases respectively, with 9 bases between them. Germline-derived CDR1 and CDR2 are SGHRS and YFSETQ. The CDR3 consists of 15 residues. CDR3 loop: CASSLTGRNTGELFF. The CDR3 coding sequence is TGCGCCAGCAGCTTGACTGGGAGAAACACCGGGGAGCTGTTTTTT.

This chain uses TRBV7-8 with TRBJ2-1; 9 bases fit TRBD2. There are 14 residues in the CDR3. With 3 bases clipped from V and 8 bases from J, the junction kept 5 bases outside the gene matches. Germline CDR1 reads SGHVS; CDR2 reads FQNEAQ. This chain's CDR3 is CASSLISGRDEQFF. CDR3 in DNA: TGTGCCAGCAGCTTGATTAGCGGGAGAGATGAGCAGTTCTTC.

The chain recombines TRBV20-1 with TRBJ2-7, with D perhaps matching TRBD2 (6 bases). The length of the CDR3 is 14 residues. Germline values: CDR1 DFQATT, CDR2 SNEGSKA (reference sequence). Trimming pared 3 bases from V and 2 bases from J, leaving 14 bases between. In DNA form, the CDR3 reads TGCAGTGCTAGGCACGGAGGCGGGACCTACGAGCAGTACTTC. Its protein product is CSARHGGGTYEQYF.

The chain carries TRBV11-2 and TRBJ1-2; 10 bases agree with TRBD1. In germline, CDR1 is SGHAT, CDR2 FQNNGV. V dropped 7 bases and J dropped 3; count of bases not matched to a gene: 5. The CDR3 is 14 amino acids. The CDR3 bases are TGTGCCAGCACACGCGGGACAGGGGACTATGGCTACACCTTC. It codes for CASTRGTGDYGYTF.

This clonotype has just a few counts. The chain carries TRBV11-3 and TRBJ1-2; D is undetermined. Trimming took 2 bases from V and 0 from J, leaving 13 bases between them. From germline, CDR1 is SGHNT and CDR2 YENEEA. The CDR3 runs to 16 residues. The CDR3 reads CASSLYDQFANYGYTF. The CDR3 coding sequence is TGTGCCAGCAGCTTATATGACCAGTTTGCTAACTATGGCTACACCTTC. Variable domain in full (rest from reference TRBV11-3 and TRBJ1-2): EAGVVQSPRYKIIEKKQPVAFWCNPISGHNTLYWYLQNLGQGPELLIRYENEEAVDDSQLPKDRFSAERLKGVDSTLKIQPAELGDSAVYLCASSLYDQFANYGYTFGSGTRLTVV.

V usage is TRBV19 and J usage is TRBJ1-2; D ambiguous. Trimming took off 7 bases at V and 2 bases at J, with 14 bases between the two ends. The germline gives CDR1 LNHDA, CDR2 SQIVND (reference sequence). The CDR3 consists of 14 residues. The chain's CDR3 is CASKIGRGNYGYTF. The CDR3, as DNA: TGTGCCAGTAAGATCGGGAGAGGGAACTATGGCTACACCTTC.

The chain recombines TRBV6-1 with TRBJ1-5; 7 bases map to TRBD1. Per the germline V gene, CDR1 is MNHNS and CDR2 is SASEGT. V shed 6 bases and J 6 bases; nucleotides not matched to a gene: 11. The CDR3 is 15 amino acids. The CDR3 is CASRVPGQLGQPQHF. CDR3 in DNA: TGTGCCAGCAGGGTTCCGGGACAGTTAGGTCAGCCCCAGCATTTT.

The genes are TRBV20-1 and TRBJ1-1; D gene unclear. Per the germline V gene, CDR1 is DFQATT and CDR2 is SNEGSKA (reference sequence). Deletions cut 3 bases from V and 0 bases from J, with 11 bases between. The CDR3 runs to 14 residues. The CDR3 coding sequence is TGCAGTGCTAGTAGGACTAACATGAACACTGAAGCTTTCTTT. It yields the protein CSASRTNMNTEAFF.

This sequence joins TRBV6-1 and TRBJ1-1, with D unresolved. V was trimmed by 2 bases and J by 4 bases, leaving 17 bases between them. Germline V gene lookup returns CDR1 MNHNS and CDR2 SASEGT. The length of the CDR3 is 16 residues. DNA for the CDR3: TGTGCCAGCAGTGAATGGGGTGGATCATCCCTCACTGAAGCTTTCTTT. Protein product: CASSEWGGSSLTEAFF.

There are a few counts of this clonotype. The chain couples TRBV2 to TRBJ1-5; D is perhaps TRBD1 (6 bases). The ends were cut back, 8 bases at V and 4 bases at J, with 24 bases in the middle. Per the germline V gene, CDR1 is SNHLY and CDR2 is FYNNEI. The CDR3 runs to 17 residues. Here the CDR3 DNA reads TGTGCCAGCTTCGCAAGCAGACAGGATACTGTGAATCAGCCCCAGCATTTT. This sequence encodes CASFASRQDTVNQPQHF. Full variable domain (rest looked up from reference TRBV2 and TRBJ1-5): EPEVTQTPSHQVTQMGQEVILRCVPISNHLYFYWYRQILGQKVEFLVSFYNNEISEKSEIFDDQFSVERPDGSNFTLKIRSTKLEDSAMYFCASFASRQDTVNQPQHFGDGTRLSIL.

The rearrangement uses TRBV28 and TRBJ2-3; 10 bases line up with TRBD2. Per germline, CDR1 MDHEN and CDR2 SYDVKM. This CDR3 region has 16 residues. V lost 8 bases and J lost 1; bases outside the gene matches: 9. CDR3 loop: CASAASGRYGTDTQYF. As DNA, the CDR3 is TGTGCCAGCGCGGCTAGCGGGAGATACGGCACAGATACGCAGTATTTT.

Details on this clonotype: At one end the junction does not follow the germline gene, possibly because of a read error. The rearrangement links TRBV7-3 to TRBJ1-1; D is uncertain. CDR3 length: 13 residues. Germline CDR1 reads SGHTA; CDR2 reads FQGTGA. CDR3 sequence (DNA): TGTGCCAGCAGCCGACAACCAACCACTGAAGCTCTCTTT. Its translation is CASSRQPTTEALF.

The chain carries TRBV12-3 or TRBV12-4 and TRBJ1-1; TRBD1 might be the D (5 bases). Trimming removed 4 bases from V and 1 base from J, with 16 bases in between. This CDR3 is built from 16 residues. The CDR3 region is CASSSTGLYRNTEAFF. Written as DNA, the CDR3 is TGTGCCAGCAGTTCCACAGGCCTCTACCGGAACACTGAAGCTTTCTTT.